This T cell receptor beta chain comes out of a study of T cell changes during pregnancy in multiple sclerosis. Trimming cost V 2 bases and J 3 bases, with 11 bases left between them. Germline CDR1 SGHRS, CDR2 YFSETQ. The CDR3 has 14 amino acids. The repertoire was sequenced with immunoSEQ multiplex PCR; TCRdb's copy has only in-frame clones and lacks some. The data hold 25,000 to 30,000 clones, with 75% to 90% observed a single time. The specimen comprised CD4+ T cells from peripheral blood mononuclear cells, sampled in the first trimester of pregnancy. The rearrangement uses TRBV5-1 and TRBJ1-1; tentative D call: TRBD1 (6 bases). The receptor comes from a female donor in good health, enrolled as a control in a pregnancy study. CDR3 nucleotides: TGCGCCAGCAGCTTAGCGGGGGCGGACACTGAAGCTTTCTTT. Translation gives CASSLAGADTEAFF.